This paragraph covers one T cell receptor beta chain sequence. The junction and the germline gene differ at one end; a read error may be behind it. This record comes from a study of blood T cell repertoires in COVID-19. Study background: Italy, Spain and the United States were the sources of the convalescent and acute COVID-19 samples. PBMCs, B-cell-depleted T cells, or T cells provided the cDNA or gDNA that made up the material.

The germline CDR1 and CDR2 sequences are MDHEN and SYDVKM. The CDR3 is 12 amino acids. In the authors' workflow: Estimated nucleated cell counts came from reference gene primer amplification. Sequencing was performed with immunoSEQ multiplex PCR; in TCRdb, only in-frame clones are kept and a portion is missing. V, J and clone size were drawn from that table, and D and trimming were deduced from the DNA. The data show 200,000 to 250,000 clones, almost 90% seen once. What was sequenced was peripheral blood. The chain recombines TRBV28 with TRBJ1-5; tentative D call: TRBD1 (6 bases). The sequence derives from a man between 18 and 35 years old with active or convalescent COVID-19. CDR3 loop: CASSLFSQGRNF. The CDR3 coding sequence is TGTGCCAGCAGTTTATTCTCACAGGGCCGGAATTTT.